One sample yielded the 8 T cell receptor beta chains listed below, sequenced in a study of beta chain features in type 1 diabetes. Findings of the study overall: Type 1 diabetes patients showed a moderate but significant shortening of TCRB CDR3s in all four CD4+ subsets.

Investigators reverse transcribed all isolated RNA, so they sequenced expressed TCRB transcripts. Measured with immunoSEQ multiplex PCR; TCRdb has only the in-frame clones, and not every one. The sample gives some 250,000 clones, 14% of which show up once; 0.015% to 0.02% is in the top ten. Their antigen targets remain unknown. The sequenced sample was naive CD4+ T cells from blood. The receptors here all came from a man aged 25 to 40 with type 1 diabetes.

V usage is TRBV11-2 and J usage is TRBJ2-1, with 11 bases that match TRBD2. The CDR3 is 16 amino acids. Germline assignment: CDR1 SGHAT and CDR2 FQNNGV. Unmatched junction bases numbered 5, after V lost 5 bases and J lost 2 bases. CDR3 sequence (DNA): TGTGCCAGCAGCAAGGGACTAGCGGCGGCCTACAATGAGCAGTTCTTC. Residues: CASSKGLAAAYNEQFF.

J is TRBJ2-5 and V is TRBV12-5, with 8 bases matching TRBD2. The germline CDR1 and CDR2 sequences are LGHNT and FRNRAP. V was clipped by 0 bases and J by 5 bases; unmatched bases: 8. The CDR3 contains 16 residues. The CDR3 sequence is CASGLVRGGRLETQYF. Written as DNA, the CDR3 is TGTGCTAGTGGTTTGGTACGGGGCGGGAGGCTGGAGACCCAGTACTTC.

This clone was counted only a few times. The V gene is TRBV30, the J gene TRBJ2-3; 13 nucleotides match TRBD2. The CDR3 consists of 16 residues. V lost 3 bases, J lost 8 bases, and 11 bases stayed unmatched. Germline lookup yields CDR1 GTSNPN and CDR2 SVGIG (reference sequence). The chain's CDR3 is CAWRTGLAGPGGTQYF. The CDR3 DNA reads TGTGCCTGGAGGACGGGACTAGCGGGGCCGGGGGGTACGCAGTATTTT.

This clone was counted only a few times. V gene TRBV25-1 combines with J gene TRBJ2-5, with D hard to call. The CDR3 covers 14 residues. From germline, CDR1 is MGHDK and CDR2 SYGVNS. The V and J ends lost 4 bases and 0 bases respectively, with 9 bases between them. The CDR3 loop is CASSANRDQETQYF. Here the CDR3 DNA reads TGTGCCAGCAGTGCGAACCGGGACCAAGAGACCCAGTACTTC.

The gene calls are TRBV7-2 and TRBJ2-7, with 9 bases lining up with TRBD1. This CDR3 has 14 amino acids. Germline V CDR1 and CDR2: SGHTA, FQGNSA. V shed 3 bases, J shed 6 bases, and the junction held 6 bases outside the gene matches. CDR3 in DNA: TGTGCCAGCAGCTTTCTACAGGGGGCGTCCGAGCAGTACTTC. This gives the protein CASSFLQGASEQYF.

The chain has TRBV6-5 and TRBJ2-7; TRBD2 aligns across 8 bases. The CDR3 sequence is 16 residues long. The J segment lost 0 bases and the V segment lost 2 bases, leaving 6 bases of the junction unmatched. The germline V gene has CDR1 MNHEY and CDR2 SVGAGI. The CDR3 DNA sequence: TGTGCCAGCAGTTACGCACTAGCGGTAAACTCCTACGAGCAGTACTTC. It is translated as CASSYALAVNSYEQYF.

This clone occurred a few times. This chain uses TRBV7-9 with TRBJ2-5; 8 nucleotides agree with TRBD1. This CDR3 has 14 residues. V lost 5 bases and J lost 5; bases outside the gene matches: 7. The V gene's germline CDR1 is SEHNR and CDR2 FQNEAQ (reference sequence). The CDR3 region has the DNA TGTGCCAGCAGCACAACAGGGGGTTCGGAGACCCAGTACTTC. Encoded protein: CASSTTGGSETQYF.

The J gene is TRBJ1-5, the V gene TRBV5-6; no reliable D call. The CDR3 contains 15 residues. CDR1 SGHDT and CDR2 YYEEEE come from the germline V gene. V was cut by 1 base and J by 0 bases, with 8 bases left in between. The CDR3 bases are TGTGCCAGCAGCTTGAATAGATATAGCAATCAGCCCCAGCATTTT. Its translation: CASSLNRYSNQPQHF.